The clone carrying this TCR beta chain occurred a few times. Its antigen is currently unknown. Generated by immunoSEQ multiplex PCR, the TCRdb table keeps only in-frame clones and is missing some. This sample has about 180,000 clones, with 85% found just once. V shed 1 base, J shed 2 bases, and the junction held 3 bases outside the gene matches. Germline loops: CDR1 SNHLY, CDR2 FYNNEI. CDR3 size: 15 residues. These data come from a study of cytomegalovirus exposure and HLA in healthy donors. Background on the study: The same platform used for the approximately 670 first-cohort repertoires was also used for the 90 to 150 validation repertoires, as a later analysis reported. Points from the study as a whole: Researchers reported that three CMV-associated chains were confirmed in vitro as CMV antigen-specific.

Sequenced material: PBMCs. V usage is TRBV2 and J usage is TRBJ1-2; the match to TRBD1 covers 8 bases. The TCR comes from a man younger than 35 in good health and CMV-seropositive. DNA for the CDR3: TGTGCCAGCAGTGAAGGGAGACAGGGGAACTATGGCTACACCTTC. It codes for CASSEGRQGNYGYTF. The whole variable domain, remainder taken from reference TRBV2 and TRBJ1-2, is EPEVTQTPSHQVTQMGQEVILRCVPISNHLYFYWYRQILGQKVEFLVSFYNNEISEKSEIFDDQFSVERPDGSNFTLKIRSTKLEDSAMYFCASSEGRQGNYGYTFGSGTRLTVV.